Reported below is one T cell receptor (beta chain). Those who participated ranged in age from about 18 to 89 years and resided in about two dozen US areas. Cohorts were determined from participant-reported clinical history. The CDR3 covers 16 residues. Trimming took 4 bases from V and 5 from J, leaving 19 bases between them. Germline V lookup: CDR1 SGHNT, CDR2 YYREEE (reference sequence). Authors' methods: Reference gene primer amplification gave nucleated cell count estimates. The assay was immunoSEQ multiplex PCR, and TCRdb's table has in-frame clones only and misses some. That table furnishes V, J and clone size, whereas the DNA furnished D and trimming. The sample has approximately 210,000 clones; 70% to 90% are singletons. This sample stems from a study of blood T cell repertoires in COVID-19. As for the study in general: T cells, B-cell-depleted T cells, or PBMCs provided the cDNA or gDNA that served as material.

The genes are TRBV5-4 and TRBJ2-1, with TRBD2 as a possible D gene (6 bases). The source material was PBMCs or T cells enriched from blood (not recorded which). The clonotype was recovered from a woman aged 18-30 years who had recovered from COVID-19. This CDR3 is CASSRPTSERDNEQFF. Written as DNA, the CDR3 is TGTGCCAGCAGCAGACCCACCAGTGAGCGGGACAATGAGCAGTTCTTC.